This TCR beta chain was captured by sequencing in a study of T cell responses to AZD1222 COVID-19 vaccine (TCRdb year 2021). Concerning the study at large: A total of about 230 trial participants underwent TCR sequencing, of whom around 200 received two doses of AZD1222 and approximately 25 received two doses of the MenACWY control vaccine. Trial participants were enrolled into age subgroups of 18-55, 56-69 and 70-plus years, which contained roughly 150, 30 and 60 TCR-sequenced participants, respectively.

The time point label, read with the paper, signifies: about 28 days (+/-7) after the second vaccine dose. Because spike-specific TCR depth and breadth did not differ between the two schedules, AZD1222 recipients who got a second dose at roughly 4 weeks were pooled with those who got a second dose at roughly 12 weeks. Vaccinee samples came from UK trials COV001 and COV002, including a single-blind randomized controlled phase 2/3 trial of AZD1222 (ChAdOx1 nCoV-19) in healthy adults. Trial participant PBMC samples were collected at day 0 and day 28 after the second dose for TCRbeta chain sequencing. The CDR3 regions of human TCRbeta chains were analyzed by immunosequencing. Per the original workflow: Repertoire TCRs were matched against a reference library of SARS-CoV-2-specific TCRs generated with the MIRA antigen-specificity platform. Breadth was defined as the fraction of unique TCRs that were SARS-CoV-2-associated, and depth was defined as the fraction of total T cells that were SARS-CoV-2-associated. Using the MIRA data, each spike-specific TCR was assigned both to the spike region to which the TCR was reactive and to a CD4 or CD8 class. Log10-transformed breadth and depth values were compared by one-way ANOVA with Sidak's multiple comparisons tests. The immuneACCESS repertoire file appears here via TCRdb, limited to in-frame rearrangements. These files lack a portion of the clones; in checked studies, under half of the deficit traces to unresolved V genes, and the cause of the others is not known. The D gene and trimming were derived from the DNA, and the V and J assignments and clone size from that table. The table for this sample lists 120,000 to 150,000 clones; around 84% of them were counted only once. Of the sample, less than 6% falls within the top ten clones.

Study-level results and caveats: Only 5 to 7 AZD1222 recipients were SARS-CoV-2 seropositive at baseline, limiting conclusions about previously exposed vaccinees. After two AZD1222 doses, both the breadth and the depth of spike-specific TCRs were significantly higher than at day 0 and than in MenACWY recipients. Vaccine-associated CD4 TCRs spanned the whole spike protein, with dominant responses in regions 160-218 and 743-854. No day 14 peak-response samples were available, so repertoires were characterized only after the peak T cell response. Nearly half of unique spike-specific TCRs reportedly recognized epitopes outside regions mutated in the B.1.351 and B.1.1.7 variants. Most participants were white British and females outnumbered males, and the authors suggested that clonal diversity may have been underestimated. In the small 56-69-year group, the increase in depth fell short of significance, most likely because of low power.

On this clone: It has no known antigen specificity. No qualities accompany the bases; no much larger clone lies one base away.

Trimming leaves V shorter by 2 bases and J shorter by 7 bases, with the junction holding 9 bases beyond the gene matches. Looking up the germline V gene yields CDR1 SGHRS and CDR2 YFSETQ. Including the terminal cysteine and phenylalanine, the CDR3 comprises 16 residues. The CDR3 DNA has 48 bases and is translated from base 1. The clonotype was recovered from an adult who received the AZD1222 COVID-19 vaccine. This specimen was peripheral blood, taken 28 days after the second AZD1222 dose. The chain couples TRBV5-1 to TRBJ2-3; a stretch of 11 junction bases matches TRBD2. The sequenced DNA is TGCGCCAGCAGCTTTAATTTAGCGGGGGGGAGTTATACGCAGTATTTT. Its protein reads: CASSFNLAGGSYTQYF.